Below are 11 T cell receptor beta chains sequenced from a single sample in a study of brain T cells in children with intractable seizures. Libraries were prepared by immunoSEQ multiplex PCR; TCRdb keeps only in-frame clonotypes and omits some of them. Of roughly 120,000 clones in the sample, around 94% were seen once. Sequencing used peripheral blood, obtained at surgery. Source of these receptors: a boy under three years old with hemimegalencephaly and intractable seizures.

This chain connects TRBV29-1 to TRBJ1-5; no reliable D call. In germline, CDR1 is SQVTM, CDR2 ANQGSEA. CDR3 size: 16 residues. Trimming left V 4 bases short and J 4 bases short, with 20 bases between. The CDR3: CSVGRTGDLGNQPQHF. Here the CDR3 DNA reads TGCAGCGTTGGAAGAACCGGGGATCTAGGGAATCAGCCCCAGCATTTT.

The chain carries TRBV27 and TRBJ1-1, with 7 bases identical to TRBD1. Per germline, CDR1 MNHEY and CDR2 SMNVEV (reference sequence). CDR3 size: 20 residues. The J segment lost 0 bases and the V segment lost 5 bases, leaving 21 bases of the junction unmatched. The CDR3 DNA sequence: TGTGCCAGCAGTCTAACCCTCGGAACAGGGGCCAGAGGGGTGAACACTGAAGCTTTCTTT. Translating it yields CASSLTLGTGARGVNTEAFF.

This clone came up once. The V call is TRBV6-5, the J call TRBJ1-5, with 7 bases identical to TRBD1. Germline values: CDR1 MNHEY, CDR2 SVGAGI. With 6 bases clipped from V and 3 bases from J, the junction kept 5 bases outside the gene matches. The CDR3 covers 14 residues. CDR3 residues: CASRSTGYNQPQHF. CDR3 bases: TGTGCCAGCAGGTCGACAGGGTACAATCAGCCCCAGCATTTT.

This sequence joins TRBV5-1 and TRBJ2-1; D is unresolved. V lost 6 bases, J lost 10 bases, and 23 bases lay in between. This CDR3 region has 15 residues. The germline gives CDR1 SGHRS, CDR2 YFSETQ. The CDR3 sequence: CASTSMTGPGEEQFF. The CDR3 bases are TGCGCCAGCACTTCTATGACGGGTCCGGGCGAGGAGCAGTTCTTC.

CDR3 sequence (DNA): TGTGCCAGCAGGGGGGGCAGACAGGGTCCTAACTATGGCTACACCTTC. Encoded protein: CASRGGRQGPNYGYTF. This chain joins TRBV25-1 and TRBJ1-2, with 7 positions matching TRBD1. This CDR3 spans 16 amino acids. The ends lost 6 bases at V and 0 bases at J; junction bases unmatched: 10. CDR1 and CDR2 from the germline V gene are MGHDK and SYGVNS.

This chain links TRBV4-2 with TRBJ2-2, with 12 bases lining up with TRBD2. Germline lookup yields CDR1 LGHNA and CDR2 YNFKEQ. V was clipped by 1 base and J by 4 bases; unmatched bases: 4. This CDR3 comprises 17 residues. This CDR3 is CASSQGEGLAGTGELFF. CDR3 DNA: TGTGCCAGCAGCCAAGGAGAGGGACTAGCGGGCACCGGGGAGCTGTTTTTT.

The chain carries TRBV4-1 and TRBJ2-2; 9 nucleotides align to TRBD2. Trimming took 1 base from V and 0 from J; bases not matched to a gene: 3. Germline values: CDR1 MGHRA, CDR2 YSYEKL. There are 17 residues in the CDR3. The CDR3: CASSQARLAANTGELFF. The CDR3 DNA reads TGCGCCAGCAGCCAAGCCCGACTAGCGGCGAACACCGGGGAGCTGTTTTTT.

This chain joins TRBV7-3 and TRBJ1-5; D unclear. The germline V gene has CDR1 SGHTA and CDR2 FQGTGA. The CDR3 has 14 amino acids. V was shortened by 2 bases and J by 5 bases, with 10 bases between the two germline ends. The CDR3 nucleotides read TGTGCCAGCAGCTTACGGGGTATTGATCAGCCCCAGCATTTT. It is translated as CASSLRGIDQPQHF.

V gene TRBV27 combines with J gene TRBJ1-6, with 9 bases lining up with TRBD1. The CDR3 is made up of 14 amino acids. The J segment lost 10 bases and the V segment lost 5 bases, leaving 6 bases of the junction unmatched. Looked up from germline, CDR1 is MNHEY and CDR2 is SMNVEV (reference sequence). CDR3 DNA: TGTGCCAGCAGTCCCGGACAGGGGTGGTCACCCCTCCACTTT. Its translation is CASSPGQGWSPLHF.

The chain has TRBV4-2 and TRBJ2-3; 8 positions agree with TRBD2. This CDR3 comprises 15 residues. J lost 2 bases, V lost 3 bases, and 4 bases had no gene match. Germline V gene data show CDR1 as LGHNA and CDR2 as YNFKEQ. CDR3 region: CASSQEREPTDTQYF. The CDR3 bases are TGTGCCAGCAGCCAGGAGCGGGAGCCCACAGATACGCAGTATTTT.

In its sample, this clone was seen once. The J gene is TRBJ1-5, the V gene TRBV7-9, with D perhaps matching TRBD1 (5 bases). The CDR3 has 16 amino acids. Trimming shortened V by 1 base and J by 4 bases, and 14 bases separated the two germline ends. Germline CDR1 and CDR2: SEHNR and FQNEAQ (reference sequence). CDR3 DNA: TGTGCCAGCAGCTTAGGGACCGGGACCCCGAATCAGCCCCAGCATTTT. This encodes CASSLGTGTPNQPQHF.